This is a list of T cell receptor beta chains from one sample in a study of blood T cell repertoires in COVID-19. Repertoires were generated with immunoSEQ multiplex PCR, while TCRdb's copy carries only in-frame clones and drops some. Here the sample spans more than 90,000 clones, 75% to 90% being singletons. Sequencing used peripheral blood. The receptors derive from a woman in her 70s with acute or convalescent COVID-19. Each CDR3 is given with its conserved first and last residue. The D gene is left open where the match is weak. The size of a clone is reported for some rows only, either as once, few or many, or as a class for expanded clones.

j_call | cdr3_length | d_call | clone_size | v_call | cdr3_aa | cdr3_nt
TRBJ2-2 | 14 | - | - | TRBV18 | CASATGLASGELFF | TGTGCCAGCGCGACGGGTCTCGCCTCCGGGGAGCTGTTTTTT
TRBJ2-3 | 14 | - | - | TRBV5-6 | CASSFGASTDTQYF | TGTGCCAGCAGCTTTGGGGCTAGCACAGATACGCAGTATTTT
TRBJ2-1 | 16 | TRBD2 | - | TRBV5-1 | CASSLAPSGGHNEQFF | TGCGCCAGCAGCTTGGCCCCTAGCGGGGGTCACAATGAGCAGTTCTTC
TRBJ1-4 | 18 | - | - | TRBV7-9 | CASSFGTPIGATNEKLFF | TGTGCCAGCAGCTTCGGGACACCGATAGGTGCAACTAATGAAAAACTGTTTTTT
TRBJ1-3 | 14 | - | - | TRBV4-1 | CASSLTGSGNTIYF | TGCGCCAGCAGCCTCACGGGCTCTGGAAACACCATATATTTT
TRBJ2-2 | 16 | TRBD2 | - | TRBV27 | CASSLSRTTGGGELFF | TGTGCCAGCAGTTTATCGAGGACCACGGGGGGCGGGGAGCTGTTTTTT
TRBJ1-2 | 13 | - | - | TRBV5-1 | CASSLEYPGGYTF | TGCGCCAGCAGCTTGGAGTACCCGGGAGGCTACACCTTC
TRBJ2-4 | 16 | - | once | TRBV23-1 | CASSPHRGGPKNIQYF | TGCGCCAGCAGCCCCCACAGGGGGGGCCCCAAAAACATTCAGTACTTC
TRBJ1-4 | 18 | - | - | TRBV21-1 | CASSKRDMGIATNEKLFF | TGTGCCAGCAGCAAAAGGGACATGGGGATTGCAACTAATGAAAAACTGTTTTTT
TRBJ1-2 | 15 | - | - | TRBV5-5 | CASSLDHSSVYGYTF | TGTGCCAGCAGCTTGGATCACAGTTCTGTTTATGGCTACACCTTC
TRBJ2-2 | 13 | - | once | TRBV6-5 | CASSFDSPGELFF | TGTGCCAGCAGTTTCGACAGTCCCGGGGAGCTGTTTTTT
TRBJ2-1 | 14 | TRBD2 | - | TRBV5-4 | CASSLGLADSEQFF | TGTGCCAGCAGCCTGGGACTAGCGGATAGTGAGCAGTTCTTC
TRBJ2-7 | 13 | - | - | TRBV5-4 | CASSLGEAYEQYF | TGTGCCAGCAGCTTGGGAGAGGCCTACGAGCAGTACTTC
TRBJ2-7 | 15 | - | - | TRBV19 | CASSTYHNPSYEQYF | TGTGCCAGTAGTACTTACCACAATCCCTCCTACGAGCAGTACTTC
TRBJ1-4 | 16 | - | few | TRBV5-5 | CASSLGQGLWNEKLFF | TGTGCCAGCAGCTTGGGGCAGGGCTTGTGGAATGAAAAACTGTTTTTT
TRBJ2-4 | 13 | - | - | TRBV5-3 | CARSGGAKNIQYF | TGTGCCAGAAGTGGAGGCGCCAAAAACATTCAGTACTTC
TRBJ2-1 | 19 | TRBD2 | - | TRBV5-4 | CASSSLYSGRADTENEQFF | TGTGCCAGCAGTAGTTTATATTCCGGGAGGGCCGATACGGAGAATGAGCAGTTCTTC
TRBJ2-7 | 15 | TRBD2 | - | TRBV5-4 | CASSHPGLASDEQYF | TGTGCCAGCAGCCACCCGGGACTAGCGAGCGACGAGCAGTACTTC
TRBJ1-2 | 13 | - | - | TRBV5-6 | CASSSGGNYGYTF | TGTGCCAGCAGCTCGGGGGGGAACTATGGCTACACCTTC
TRBJ2-2 | 13 | TRBD2 | - | TRBV19 | CAGEGRRTGELFF | TGTGCCGGGGAGGGCAGAAGGACCGGGGAGCTGTTTTTT
TRBJ1-1 | 13 | TRBD1 | - | TRBV5-1 | CASSLQGATEAFF | TGCGCCAGCAGCTTGCAGGGGGCCACTGAAGCTTTCTTT
TRBJ2-3 | 16 | TRBD2 | - | TRBV2 | CASTWGTSGSSDTQYF | TGTGCCAGCACTTGGGGGACTAGCGGGAGTTCAGATACGCAGTATTTT
TRBJ1-2 | 14 | - | many | TRBV2 | CASRATGTVYGYTF | TGTGCCAGCAGAGCCACAGGGACGGTCTATGGCTACACCTTC
TRBJ2-3 | 13 | - | - | TRBV30 | CAWTPSGTDTQYF | TGTGCCTGGACCCCTAGCGGCACAGATACGCAGTATTTT
TRBJ1-1 | 14 | - | - | TRBV6-5 | CASSYQGWGTEAFF | TGTGCCAGCAGTTACCAGGGTTGGGGCACTGAAGCTTTCTTT
TRBJ1-5 | 13 | - | - | TRBV20-1 | CSASTGMDQPQHF | TGCAGTGCTAGTACAGGGATGGATCAGCCCCAGCATTTT
TRBJ2-3 | 17 | TRBD2 | - | TRBV6-1 | CASSGPRTSGAADTQYF | TGTGCCAGCAGTGGACCCCGGACTAGCGGGGCGGCAGATACGCAGTATTTT
TRBJ2-7 | 15 | - | - | TRBV29-1 | CSVALRRGHDYEQYF | TGCAGCGTTGCCCTCCGAAGAGGGCACGACTACGAGCAGTACTTC
TRBJ1-5 | 14 | - | - | TRBV5-1 | CASSLDSGNQPQHF | TGCGCCAGCAGCTTGGATTCTGGCAATCAGCCCCAGCATTTT
TRBJ1-6 | 14 | - | - | TRBV7-9 | CASSLDSHNSPLHF | TGTGCCAGCAGCTTGGACTCACACAATTCACCCCTCCACTTT
TRBJ1-1 | 13 | TRBD1 | - | TRBV2 | CASSVRQGTEAFF | TGTGCCAGCAGTGTACGACAGGGCACTGAAGCTTTCTTT